What follows is one T cell receptor (beta chain) and its context. The sample belongs to a study of blood T cell repertoires in COVID-19. This study enrolled people aged about 18 to 100 from under 25 US geographic areas. TCRdb keeps only in-frame clones here, not all; method: immunoSEQ multiplex PCR. The sample shows 250,000 to 350,000 clones, about 93% of them seen only once. This CDR3 spans 16 amino acids. The V gene end was trimmed by 4 bases and the J gene end by 6 bases; junction bases not matched to a gene: 10. In germline, CDR1 is SGHKS, CDR2 YYEKEE (reference sequence). This receptor was taken from a woman in her 30s who had recovered from COVID-19. Sequencing used PBMCs or T cells enriched from blood (not recorded which). This rearrangement joins TRBV5-5 to TRBJ1-4, with 9 bases fitting TRBD1. The CDR3 DNA follows: TGTGCCAGCAGCCCCTGGGGGACAGGGAGTGATGAAAAACTGTTTTTT. It yields the protein CASSPWGTGSDEKLFF.